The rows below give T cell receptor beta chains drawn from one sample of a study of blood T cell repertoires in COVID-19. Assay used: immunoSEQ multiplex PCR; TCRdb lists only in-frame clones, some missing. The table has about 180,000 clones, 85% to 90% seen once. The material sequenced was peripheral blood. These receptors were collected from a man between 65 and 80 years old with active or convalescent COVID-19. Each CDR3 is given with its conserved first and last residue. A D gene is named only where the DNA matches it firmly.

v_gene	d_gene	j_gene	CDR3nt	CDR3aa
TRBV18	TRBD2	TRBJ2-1	TGTGCCAGCTCACCTCCCGGACTAGCGATCGATGAGCAGTTCTTC	CASSPPGLAIDEQFF
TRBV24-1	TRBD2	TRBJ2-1	TGTGCCACCAGTGATCCCACTAGCGGGAAAAATGCGAAGCAGTTCTTC	CATSDPTSGKNAKQFF
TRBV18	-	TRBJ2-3	TGTGCCAGCTCACTAAGCGGACAGACAGATACGCAGTATTTT	CASSLSGQTDTQYF
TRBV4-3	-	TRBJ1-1	TGCGCCAGCAGCCAGAGCCTCCCGGGACTTGAAGCTTTCTTT	CASSQSLPGLEAFF
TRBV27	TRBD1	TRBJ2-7	TGTGCCAGCAGTTTAAGGGCCCCCAGGGGGCGCATCATGGACGAGCAGTACTTC	CASSLRAPRGRIMDEQYF
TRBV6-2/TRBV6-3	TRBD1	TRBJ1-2	TGTGCCAGCAGTCAACCTACAGGGGGTGGCGGCTACACCTTC	CASSQPTGGGGYTF
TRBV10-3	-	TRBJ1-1	TGTGCCATCAGTGAAGGACAGCTGAACACTGAAGCTTTCTTT	CAISEGQLNTEAFF
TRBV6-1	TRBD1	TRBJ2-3	TGTGCCAGCAGTGAAGCAGGGACAGGGGTCCCAGATACGCAGTATTTT	CASSEAGTGVPDTQYF
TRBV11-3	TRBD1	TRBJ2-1	TGTGCCAGCAGCGCCCCCGGGACAGGTCTCGGCGAGCAGTTCTTC	CASSAPGTGLGEQFF
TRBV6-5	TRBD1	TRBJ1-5	TGTGCCAGCAGTTCGACCGGGACAGGTATTCAGCCCCAGCATTTT	CASSSTGTGIQPQHF
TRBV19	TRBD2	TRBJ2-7	TGTGCCAGTAGTAGACTAGCGGGTGGGAGTACCTACGAGCAGTACTTC	CASSRLAGGSTYEQYF